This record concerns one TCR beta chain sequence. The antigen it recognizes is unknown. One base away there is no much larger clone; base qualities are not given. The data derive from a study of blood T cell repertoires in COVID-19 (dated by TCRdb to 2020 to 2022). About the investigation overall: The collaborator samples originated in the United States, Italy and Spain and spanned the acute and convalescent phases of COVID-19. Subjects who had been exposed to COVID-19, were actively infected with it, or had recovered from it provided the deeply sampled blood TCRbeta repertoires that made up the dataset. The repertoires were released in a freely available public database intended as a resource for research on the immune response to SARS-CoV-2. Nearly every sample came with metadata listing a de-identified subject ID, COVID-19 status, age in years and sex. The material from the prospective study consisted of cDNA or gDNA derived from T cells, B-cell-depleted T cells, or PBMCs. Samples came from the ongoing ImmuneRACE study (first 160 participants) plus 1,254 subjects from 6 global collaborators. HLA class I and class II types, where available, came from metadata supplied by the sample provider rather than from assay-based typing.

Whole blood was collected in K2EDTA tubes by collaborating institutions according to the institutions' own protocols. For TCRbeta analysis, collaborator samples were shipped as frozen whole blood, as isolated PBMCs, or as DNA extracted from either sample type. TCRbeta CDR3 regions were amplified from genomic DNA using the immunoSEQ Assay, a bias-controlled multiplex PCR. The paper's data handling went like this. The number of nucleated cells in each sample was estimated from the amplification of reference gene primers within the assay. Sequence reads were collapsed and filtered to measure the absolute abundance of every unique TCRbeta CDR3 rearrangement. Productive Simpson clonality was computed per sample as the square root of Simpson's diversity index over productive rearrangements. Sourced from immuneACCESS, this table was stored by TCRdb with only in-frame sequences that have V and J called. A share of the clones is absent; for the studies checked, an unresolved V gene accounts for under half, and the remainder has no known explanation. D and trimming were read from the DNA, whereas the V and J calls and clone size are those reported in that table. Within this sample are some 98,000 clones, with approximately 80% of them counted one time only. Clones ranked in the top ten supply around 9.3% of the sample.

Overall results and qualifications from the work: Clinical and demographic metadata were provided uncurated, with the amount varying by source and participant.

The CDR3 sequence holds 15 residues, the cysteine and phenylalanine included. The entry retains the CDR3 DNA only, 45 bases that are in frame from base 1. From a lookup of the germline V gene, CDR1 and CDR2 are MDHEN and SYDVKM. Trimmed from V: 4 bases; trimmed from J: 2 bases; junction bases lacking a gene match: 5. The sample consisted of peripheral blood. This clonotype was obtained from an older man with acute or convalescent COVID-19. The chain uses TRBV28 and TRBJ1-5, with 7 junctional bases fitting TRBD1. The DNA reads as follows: TGTGCCAGCAGTTGGGGACAGCCCGGCAATCAGCCCCAGCATTTT. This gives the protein CASSWGQPGNQPQHF.